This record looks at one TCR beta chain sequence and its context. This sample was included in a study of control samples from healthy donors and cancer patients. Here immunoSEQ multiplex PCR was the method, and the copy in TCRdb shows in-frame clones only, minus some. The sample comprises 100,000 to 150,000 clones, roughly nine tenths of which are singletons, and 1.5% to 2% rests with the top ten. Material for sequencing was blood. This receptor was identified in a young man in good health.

The CDR3 region has the DNA TGTGCCAGCAGCCAAGGGAGCGGGTCCTCTGGAAACACCATATATTTT. Its protein is CASSQGSGSSGNTIYF. The rearrangement joins TRBV3-1 (or the pseudogene TRBV3-2) to TRBJ1-3; D is ambiguous. The CDR3 totals 16 residues. The germline CDR1 and CDR2 sequences are LGHDT and YNNKEL (reference sequence). V dropped 1 base and J dropped 0 bases, with 10 bases sitting between them.